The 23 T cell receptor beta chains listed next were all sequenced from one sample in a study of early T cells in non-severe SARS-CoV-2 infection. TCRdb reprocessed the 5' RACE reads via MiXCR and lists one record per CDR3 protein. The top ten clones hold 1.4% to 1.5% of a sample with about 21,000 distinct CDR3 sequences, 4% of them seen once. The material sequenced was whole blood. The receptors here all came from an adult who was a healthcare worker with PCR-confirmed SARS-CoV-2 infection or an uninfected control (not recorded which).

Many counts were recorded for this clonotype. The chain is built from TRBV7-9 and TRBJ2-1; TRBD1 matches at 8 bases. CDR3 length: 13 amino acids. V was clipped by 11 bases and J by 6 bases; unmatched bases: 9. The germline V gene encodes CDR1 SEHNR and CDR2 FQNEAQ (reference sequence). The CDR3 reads CAFRDRGVNEQFF. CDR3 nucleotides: TGTGCCTTCCGCGACAGGGGAGTCAATGAGCAGTTCTTC.

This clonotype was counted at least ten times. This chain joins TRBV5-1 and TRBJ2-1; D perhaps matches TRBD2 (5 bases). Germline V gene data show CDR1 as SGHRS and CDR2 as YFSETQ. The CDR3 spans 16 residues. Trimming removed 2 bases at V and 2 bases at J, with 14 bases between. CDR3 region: CASSLSGGSPYNEQFF. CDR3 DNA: TGCGCCAGCAGCTTATCTGGCGGGTCACCCTACAATGAGCAGTTCTTC.

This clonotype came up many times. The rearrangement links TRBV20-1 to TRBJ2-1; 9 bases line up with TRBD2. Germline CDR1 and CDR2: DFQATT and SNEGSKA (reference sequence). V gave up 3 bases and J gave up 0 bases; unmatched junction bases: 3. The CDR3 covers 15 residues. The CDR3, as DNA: TGCAGTGCTAGGAGCGGGGGGCCCTCCTACAATGAGCAGTTCTTC. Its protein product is CSARSGGPSYNEQFF.

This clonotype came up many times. CDR3 sequence: CASSLHTGGGVYNEQFF. CDR3 nucleotides: TGTGCCAGCAGTTTACACACCGGCGGGGGAGTCTACAATGAGCAGTTCTTC. The J gene is TRBJ2-1, the V gene TRBV12-3 or TRBV12-4, with 7 positions matching TRBD2. The junction had 10 bases not matched to a gene; V was cut back by 2 bases and J by 3 bases. This CDR3 spans 17 amino acids.

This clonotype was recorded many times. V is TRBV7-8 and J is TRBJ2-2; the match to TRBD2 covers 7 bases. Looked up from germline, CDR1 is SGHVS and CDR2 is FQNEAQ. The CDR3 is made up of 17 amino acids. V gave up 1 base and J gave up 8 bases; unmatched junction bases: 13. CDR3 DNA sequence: TGTGCCAGCAGCTTAGTTGGACTAGTTGGGCCTAAAGGGGAGCTGTTTTTT. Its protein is CASSLVGLVGPKGELFF.

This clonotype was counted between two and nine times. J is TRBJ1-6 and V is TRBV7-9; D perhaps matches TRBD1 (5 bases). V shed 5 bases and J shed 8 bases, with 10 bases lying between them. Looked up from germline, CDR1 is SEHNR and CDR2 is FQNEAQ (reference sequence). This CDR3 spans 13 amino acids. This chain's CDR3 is CASSPLTDSPLHF. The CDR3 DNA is TGTGCCAGCAGCCCCCTGACAGATTCACCCCTCCACTTT.

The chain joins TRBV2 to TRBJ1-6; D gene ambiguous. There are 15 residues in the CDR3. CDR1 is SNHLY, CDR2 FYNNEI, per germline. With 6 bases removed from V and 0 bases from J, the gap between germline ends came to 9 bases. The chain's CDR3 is CASRSVNSYNSPLHF. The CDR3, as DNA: TGTGCCAGCAGGTCGGTTAACTCCTATAATTCACCCCTCCACTTT.

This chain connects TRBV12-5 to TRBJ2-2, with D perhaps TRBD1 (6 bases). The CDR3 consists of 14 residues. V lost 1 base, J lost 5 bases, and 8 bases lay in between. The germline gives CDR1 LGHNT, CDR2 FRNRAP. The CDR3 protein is CASGLDRDTGELFF. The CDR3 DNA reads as TGTGCTAGTGGTTTGGACAGGGATACCGGGGAGCTGTTTTTT.

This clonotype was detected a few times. In DNA, the CDR3 is TGTGCCAGCTCACTGGAAATTCTGAGGTCCAGCCCAACTAATGAAAAACTGTTTTTT. Translation gives CASSLEILRSSPTNEKLFF. V and J are TRBV18 and TRBJ1-4; no reliable D call. The ends were cut back, 4 bases at V and 0 bases at J, with 21 bases in the middle. In germline, CDR1 is KGHSH, CDR2 LQKENI. The CDR3 has 19 residues.

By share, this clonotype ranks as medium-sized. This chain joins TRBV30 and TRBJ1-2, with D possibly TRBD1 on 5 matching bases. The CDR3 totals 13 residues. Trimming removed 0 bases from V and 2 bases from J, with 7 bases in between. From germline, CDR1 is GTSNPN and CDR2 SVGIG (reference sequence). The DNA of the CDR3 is TGTGCCTGGAGTGTACCAGGGAACTATGGCTACACCTTC. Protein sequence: CAWSVPGNYGYTF.

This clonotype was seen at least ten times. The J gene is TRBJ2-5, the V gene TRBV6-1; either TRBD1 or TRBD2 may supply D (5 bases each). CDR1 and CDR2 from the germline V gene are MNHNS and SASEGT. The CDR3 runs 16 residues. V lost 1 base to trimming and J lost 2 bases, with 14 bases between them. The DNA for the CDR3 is TGTGCCAGCAGTGAAGGAGGGGCAGGAGCTCAAGAGACCCAGTACTTC. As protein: CASSEGGAGAQETQYF.

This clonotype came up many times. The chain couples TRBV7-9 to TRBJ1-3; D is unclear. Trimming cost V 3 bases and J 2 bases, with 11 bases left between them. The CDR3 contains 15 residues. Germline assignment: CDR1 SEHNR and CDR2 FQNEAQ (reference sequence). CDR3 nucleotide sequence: TGTGCCAGCAGCTTTTCGGGTGGAGCTGGAAACACCATATATTTT. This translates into CASSFSGGAGNTIYF.

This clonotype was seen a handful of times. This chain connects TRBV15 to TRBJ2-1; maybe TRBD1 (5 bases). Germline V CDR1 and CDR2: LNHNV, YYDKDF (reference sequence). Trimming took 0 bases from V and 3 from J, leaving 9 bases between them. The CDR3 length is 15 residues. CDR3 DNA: TGTGCCACCAGCAGAGATACCAGGGACTACAATGAGCAGTTCTTC. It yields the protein CATSRDTRDYNEQFF.

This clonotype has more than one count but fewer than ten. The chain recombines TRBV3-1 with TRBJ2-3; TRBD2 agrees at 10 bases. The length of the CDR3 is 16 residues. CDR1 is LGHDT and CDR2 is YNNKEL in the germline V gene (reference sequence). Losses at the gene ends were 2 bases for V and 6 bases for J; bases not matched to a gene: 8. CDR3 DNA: TGTGCCAGCAGCCAAACTAGCGGGACTCTGGGGGATACGCAGTATTTT. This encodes CASSQTSGTLGDTQYF.

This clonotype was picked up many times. The CDR3 DNA is TGTGCCAGCAGCCAAGATAGAGGGGCCTCATCCTACGAGCAGTACTTC. Translating it yields CASSQDRGASSYEQYF. The genes are TRBV3-1 and TRBJ2-7, with D possibly called TRBD1 or TRBD2 (5 bases each). The length of the CDR3 is 16 residues. Germline V gene sequence: CDR1 LGHDT, CDR2 YNNKEL (reference sequence). V lost 0 bases and J 1 base, leaving 13 bases between the germline ends.

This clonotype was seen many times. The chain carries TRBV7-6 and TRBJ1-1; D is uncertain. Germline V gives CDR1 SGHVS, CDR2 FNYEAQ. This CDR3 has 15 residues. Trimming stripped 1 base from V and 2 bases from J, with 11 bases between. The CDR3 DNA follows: TGTGCCAGCAGCTTAGATCCGGGCCCCAACACTGAAGCTTTCTTT. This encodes CASSLDPGPNTEAFF. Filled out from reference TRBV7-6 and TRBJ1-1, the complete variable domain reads GAGVSQSPRYKVTKRGQDVALRCDPISGHVSLYWYRQALGQGPEFLTYFNYEAQQDKSGLPNDRFSAERPEGSISTLTIQRTEQRDSAMYRCASSLDPGPNTEAFFGQGTRLTVV.

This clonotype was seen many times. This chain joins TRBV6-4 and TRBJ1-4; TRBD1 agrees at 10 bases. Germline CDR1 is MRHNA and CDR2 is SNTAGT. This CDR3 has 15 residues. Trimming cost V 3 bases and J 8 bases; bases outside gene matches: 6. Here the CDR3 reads CASSESTGGKEKLFF. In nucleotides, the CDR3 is TGTGCCAGCAGTGAGTCGACAGGGGGCAAAGAAAAACTGTTTTTT.

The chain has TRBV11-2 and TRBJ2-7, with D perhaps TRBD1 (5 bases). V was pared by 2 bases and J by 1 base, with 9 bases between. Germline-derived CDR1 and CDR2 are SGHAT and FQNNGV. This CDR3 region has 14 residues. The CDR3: CASSLSTGSYEQYF. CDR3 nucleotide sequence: TGTGCCAGCAGCTTAAGTACAGGTTCCTACGAGCAGTACTTC.

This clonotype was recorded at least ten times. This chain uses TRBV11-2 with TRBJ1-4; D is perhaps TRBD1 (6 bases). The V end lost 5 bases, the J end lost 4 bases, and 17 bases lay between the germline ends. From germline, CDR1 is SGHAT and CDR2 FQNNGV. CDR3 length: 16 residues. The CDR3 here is CASSERVDSLNEKLFF. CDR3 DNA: TGTGCCAGCAGCGAACGGGTGGACAGCCTTAATGAAAAACTGTTTTTT. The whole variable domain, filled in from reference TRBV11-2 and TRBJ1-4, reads EAGVAQSPRYKIIEKRQSVAFWCNPISGHATLYWYQQILGQGPKLLIQFQNNGVVDDSQLPKDRFSAERLKGVDSTLKIQPAKLEDSAVYLCASSERVDSLNEKLFFGSGTQLSVL.

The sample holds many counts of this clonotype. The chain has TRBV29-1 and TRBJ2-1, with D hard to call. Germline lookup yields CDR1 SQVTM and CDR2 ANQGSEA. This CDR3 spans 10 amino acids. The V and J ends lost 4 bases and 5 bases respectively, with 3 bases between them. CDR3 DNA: TGCAGCGTTGGGCACAATGAGCAGTTCTTC. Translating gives CSVGHNEQFF.

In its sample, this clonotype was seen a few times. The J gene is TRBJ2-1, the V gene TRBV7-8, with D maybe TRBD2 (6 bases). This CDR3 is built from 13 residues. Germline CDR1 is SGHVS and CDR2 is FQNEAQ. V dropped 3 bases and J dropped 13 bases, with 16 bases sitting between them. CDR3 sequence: CASSLAGSSGQFF. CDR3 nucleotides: TGTGCCAGCAGCTTGGCCGGGAGCTCCGGACAGTTCTTC. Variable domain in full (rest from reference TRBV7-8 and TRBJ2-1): GAGVSQSPRYKVAKRGQDVALRCDPISGHVSLFWYQQALGQGPEFLTYFQNEAQLDKSGLPSDRFFAERPEGSVSTLKIQRTQQEDSAVYLCASSLAGSSGQFFGPGTRLTVL.

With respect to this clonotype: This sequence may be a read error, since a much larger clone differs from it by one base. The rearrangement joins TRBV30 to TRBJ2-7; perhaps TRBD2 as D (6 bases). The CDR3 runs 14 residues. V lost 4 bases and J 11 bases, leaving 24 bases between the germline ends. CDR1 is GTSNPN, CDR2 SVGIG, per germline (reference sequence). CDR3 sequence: CAWKGKGAVGEEYF. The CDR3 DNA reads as TGTGCCTGGAAAGGAAAGGGAGCAGTGGGGGAGGAGTACTTC.

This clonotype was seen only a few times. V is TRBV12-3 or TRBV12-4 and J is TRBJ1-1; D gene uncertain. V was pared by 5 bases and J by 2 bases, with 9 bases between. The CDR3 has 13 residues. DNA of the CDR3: TGTGCCAGCAGTAGCACCGCCAACACTGAAGCTTTCTTT. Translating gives CASSSTANTEAFF.